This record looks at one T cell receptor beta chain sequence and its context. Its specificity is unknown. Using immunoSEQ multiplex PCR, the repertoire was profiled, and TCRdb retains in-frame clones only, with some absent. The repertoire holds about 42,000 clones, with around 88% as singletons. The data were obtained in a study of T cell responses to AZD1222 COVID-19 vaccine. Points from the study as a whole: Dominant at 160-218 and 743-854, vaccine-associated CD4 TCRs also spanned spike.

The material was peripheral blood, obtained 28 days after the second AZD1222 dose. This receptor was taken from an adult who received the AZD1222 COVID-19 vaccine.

The CDR3 DNA sequence: TGTGCCTGGAGTGTAGCCGGGACTAGCGCATACGAGCAGTACTTC. Encoded protein: CAWSVAGTSAYEQYF. The genes are TRBV30 and TRBJ2-7; 10 bases fit TRBD2. CDR3 size: 15 residues. The V gene end was trimmed by 0 bases and the J gene end by 4 bases; junction bases not matched to a gene: 6. Germline CDR1 and CDR2: GTSNPN and SVGIG (reference sequence).